Described below is a single TCR beta chain sequence and its context. This sample was included in a study of cytomegalovirus exposure and HLA in healthy donors. The PCR ran on 60 Vbeta and 13 Jbeta primers. The method was immunoSEQ multiplex PCR; TCRdb's version includes in-frame clones alone and lacks a portion of them. This listing includes some 180,000 clones. The sequence came from a man aged 25-40 years in good health and CMV-seronegative. Sample: PBMCs.

The DNA for the CDR3 is TGTGCCAGCAGCCCCCCGGGGAGAAGAGCCTACGAGCAGTACTTC. It encodes CASSPPGRRAYEQYF. The chain couples TRBV5-6 to TRBJ2-5, with a possible D match to TRBD2 (5 bases). The DNA end favors TRBJ2-7, so the J call may be wrong. This CDR3 has 15 amino acids. Germline V gene data show CDR1 as SGHDT and CDR2 as YYEEEE.